Each of the 32 T cell receptor beta chains below was sequenced from the same sample in a study of cytomegalovirus exposure and HLA in healthy donors. Profiling relied on immunoSEQ multiplex PCR, and the TCRdb table lists in-frame clones only, not all of them. Of roughly 270,000 clones listed, roughly 90% are singletons. Sequencing was performed on PBMCs. Every receptor here comes from a young woman in good health and CMV-seronegative.

The chain has TRBV28 and TRBJ1-3; D is possibly TRBD1 (6 bases). Germline lookup yields CDR1 MDHEN and CDR2 SYDVKM. Trimming shortened V by 2 bases and J by 3 bases, and 14 bases separated the two germline ends. The CDR3 extends over 16 amino acids. CDR3 DNA sequence: TGTGCCAGCAGTTTAGTTACAGGGTCGAGTGGAAACACCATATATTTT. It encodes CASSLVTGSSGNTIYF.

The V and J genes are TRBV6-5 and TRBJ1-2; no firm D call. Trimming took off 4 bases at V and 2 bases at J, with 8 bases between the two ends. CDR3 length: 13 residues. The V gene's germline CDR1 is MNHEY and CDR2 SVGAGI. The CDR3 DNA reads as TGTGCCAGCAGTTCTAGAGAGAACTATGGCTACACCTTC. Amino acid sequence: CASSSRENYGYTF.

CDR3: CASSQDRGSPVEQFF. In nucleotides, the CDR3 is TGCGCCAGCAGCCAAGACCGCGGCTCCCCTGTTGAGCAGTTCTTC. V gene TRBV4-3 combines with J gene TRBJ2-1; D unclear. Trimming stripped 0 bases from V and 9 bases from J, with 15 bases between. Germline values: CDR1 LGHNA, CDR2 YSLEER. The CDR3 is 15 amino acids.

This chain joins TRBV5-6 and TRBJ2-1, with a possible D match to TRBD1 (5 bases). V gave up 1 base and J gave up 1 base, with 6 bases separating them. Germline V CDR1 and CDR2: SGHDT, YYEEEE. This CDR3 has 14 residues. As DNA, the CDR3 is TGTGCCAGCAGCTTGTCAGGGTCCTACAATGAGCAGTTCTTC. Translated: CASSLSGSYNEQFF.

The gene calls are TRBV4-3 and TRBJ2-7; 11 bases are a match to TRBD2. The germline V gene has CDR1 LGHNA and CDR2 YSLEER. The CDR3 spans 16 residues. J was trimmed by 3 bases and V by 0 bases; bases with no gene match: 4. As DNA, the CDR3 is TGCGCCAGCAGCCAAGAAGGAACTAGCGGGAGCTACGAGCAGTACTTC. Its translation: CASSQEGTSGSYEQYF.

The V gene is TRBV6-4, the J gene TRBJ2-2, with 8 bases lining up with TRBD1. The V and J ends lost 6 bases and 4 bases, in that order; junction bases with no gene match: 7. The CDR3 runs to 15 residues. CDR1 MRHNA and CDR2 SNTAGT come from the germline V gene. The CDR3 coding sequence is TGTGCCAGCAGCTCTCAGGGGGCAAGCACCGGGGAGCTGTTTTTT. It yields the protein CASSSQGASTGELFF.

The chain carries TRBV25-1 and TRBJ2-1; the match to TRBD2 covers 11 bases. The CDR3 contains 15 residues. Per the germline V gene, CDR1 is MGHDK and CDR2 is SYGVNS. Unmatched junction bases numbered 13, after V lost 9 bases and J lost 9 bases. Written as DNA, the CDR3 is TGTGCCAGTTCTAAACTAGCGGGAGATGAGGGTGAGCAGTTCTTC. Its protein product is CASSKLAGDEGEQFF. The full variable domain, its missing parts supplied by reference TRBV25-1 and TRBJ2-1, is EADIYQTPRYLVIGTGKKITLECSQTMGHDKMYWYQQDPGMELHLIHYSYGVNSTEKGDLSSESTVSRIRTEHFPLTLESARPSHTSQYLCASSKLAGDEGEQFFGPGTRLTVL.

The gene calls are TRBV29-1 and TRBJ1-6; D is uncertain. Trimming removed 2 bases from V and 8 bases from J, with 19 bases in between. CDR1 and CDR2 (germline): SQVTM, ANQGSEA. This CDR3 spans 16 amino acids. CDR3 bases: TGCAGCGTTGAACCGAAGAGCGGGTTAGGCGATTCACCCCTCCACTTT. Its translation is CSVEPKSGLGDSPLHF.

The chain joins TRBV10-2 to TRBJ1-2, with D possibly matching TRBD1 (6 bases). Germline V CDR1 and CDR2: WSHSY, SAAADI. Deletions cut 8 bases from V and 4 bases from J, with 20 bases between. The CDR3 is 15 residues long. CDR3 bases: TGCGCCAGCTCCCCCCGGGGGGCTGGGGGCTATGGCTACACCTTC. This codes for CASSPRGAGGYGYTF.

The J gene is TRBJ1-1, the V gene TRBV30; D might be TRBD1 (5 bases). V gave up 3 bases and J gave up 4 bases, with 12 bases separating them. This CDR3 region has 13 residues. Germline CDR1 and CDR2: GTSNPN and SVGIG (reference sequence). In DNA form, the CDR3 reads TGTGCCTGGAGGTGGGAGGGGAGCACTGAAGCTTTCTTT. It specifies CAWRWEGSTEAFF.

The chain is built from TRBV9 and TRBJ2-1; 12 bases are a match to TRBD2. V shed 1 base, J shed 8 bases, and the junction held 4 bases outside the gene matches. Per the germline V gene, CDR1 is SGDLS and CDR2 is YYNGEE. The CDR3 has 15 residues. CDR3 in DNA: TGTGCCAGCAGCGTATGGGGACTAGCGGGTCATGAGCAGTTCTTC. Amino acid sequence: CASSVWGLAGHEQFF.

The chain links TRBV9 to TRBJ2-3, with a tentative D call TRBD2 (6 bases). Trimming cost V 2 bases and J 0 bases, with 13 bases left between them. CDR1 SGDLS and CDR2 YYNGEE come from the germline V gene. The CDR3 consists of 16 residues. Here the CDR3 DNA reads TGTGCCAGCAGCGTCGGGACTGCATCAAGCACAGATACGCAGTATTTT. As protein: CASSVGTASSTDTQYF.

This clone was recorded only once. CDR3 in amino acids: CASSPWTGNTGELFF. The CDR3 nucleotides are TGTGCCAGCAGCCCTTGGACAGGGAACACCGGGGAGCTGTTTTTT. V and J are TRBV7-8 and TRBJ2-2, with 7 bases identical to TRBD1. J was trimmed by 1 base and V by 5 bases; bases with no gene match: 4. The CDR3 sequence is 15 residues long. Germline V CDR1 and CDR2: SGHVS, FQNEAQ.

The rearrangement links TRBV21-1 to TRBJ1-1. TRBV21-1 is termed a pseudogene. This CDR3 is 17 amino acids long. DNA for the CDR3: TGTGCCAGCAGCAAAGCGGTGGGAGGGGTTCGCAACACTGAAGCTTTCTTT. Translation: CASSKAVGGVRNTEAFF.

The chain carries TRBV29-1 and TRBJ1-2, with TRBD1 matching 7 bases. This CDR3 contains 13 residues. V shed 4 bases, J shed 7 bases, and the junction held 9 bases outside the gene matches. From germline, CDR1 is SQVTM and CDR2 ANQGSEA. The CDR3, as DNA: TGCAGCGTTGGGGGCAGGGGGTGGAGTGGCTACACCTTC. Residues: CSVGGRGWSGYTF.

The V and J genes are TRBV9 and TRBJ2-2, with 10 bases that match TRBD2. The CDR3 runs 16 residues. Trimming removed 6 bases from V and 3 bases from J; junction bases left unmatched: 8. Germline CDR1 SGDLS, CDR2 YYNGEE. The CDR3 coding sequence is TGTGCCAGCACCGCACGGACTAGCGGAGACACCGGGGAGCTGTTTTTT. Encoded protein: CASTARTSGDTGELFF.

The genes are TRBV27 and TRBJ1-2; the D is unclear. Trimming cost V 5 bases and J 0 bases, with 22 bases left between them. In germline, CDR1 is MNHEY, CDR2 SMNVEV (reference sequence). This CDR3 region has 18 residues. The DNA for the CDR3 is TGTGCCAGCAGTGGAGAGGCGTCCCACCGAAGCCCTAACTATGGCTACACCTTC. Translated, it gives CASSGEASHRSPNYGYTF.

The chain recombines TRBV10-3 with TRBJ2-2, with D possibly TRBD1 on 6 matching bases. Germline assignment: CDR1 ENHRY and CDR2 SYGVKD. The CDR3 runs 16 residues. V lost 5 bases and J lost 0, with 13 bases in between. The CDR3 sequence: CAISLQGSSNTGELFF. The CDR3 nucleotides read TGTGCCATCAGTCTCCAGGGGTCCTCGAACACCGGGGAGCTGTTTTTT.

CDR3 residues: CASSYRTGIQPQHF. DNA for the CDR3: TGTGCCAGCAGTTACCGGACAGGGATTCAGCCCCAGCATTTT. The chain uses TRBV28 and TRBJ1-5, with 8 positions matching TRBD1. Germline trimming cut 4 bases from V and 6 bases from J; bases unmatched to any gene: 5. This CDR3 region has 14 residues. Looked up from germline, CDR1 is MDHEN and CDR2 is SYDVKM.

The V call is TRBV5-1, the J call TRBJ2-7; TRBD1 is a possible D gene (5 bases). The CDR3 loop spans 14 amino acids. Germline CDR1 reads SGHRS; CDR2 reads YFSETQ. V shed 4 bases and J shed 5 bases, with 16 bases lying between them. The DNA for the CDR3 is TGCGCCAGCAGCCTCGGCAGGGTTTCACACGAGCAGTACTTC. Encoded protein: CASSLGRVSHEQYF.

This chain connects TRBV19 to TRBJ2-1; 12 bases line up with TRBD2. V dropped 8 bases and J dropped 4; count of bases not matched to a gene: 12. The CDR3 length is 17 residues. Looked up from germline, CDR1 is LNHDA and CDR2 is SQIVND (reference sequence). The CDR3 is CASALAGGSSRYNEQFF. As DNA, the CDR3 is TGTGCCAGTGCCCTAGCGGGAGGGTCGTCGCGGTACAATGAGCAGTTCTTC.

The chain links TRBV15 to TRBJ2-7; D is uncertain. Per germline, CDR1 LNHNV and CDR2 YYDKDF (reference sequence). With 0 bases removed from V and 6 bases from J, the gap between germline ends came to 18 bases. The CDR3 extends over 16 amino acids. The CDR3 protein is CATSRDFSLPASEQYF. The CDR3 DNA follows: TGTGCCACCAGCAGAGATTTCAGCCTCCCAGCGAGCGAGCAGTACTTC.

The gene calls are TRBV25-1 and TRBJ2-1; 10 nucleotides match TRBD1. V shed 4 bases, J shed 4 bases, and the junction held 7 bases outside the gene matches. There are 16 residues in the CDR3. The germline CDR1 and CDR2 sequences are MGHDK and SYGVNS. CDR3: CASSAWTGGGYNEQFF. Here the CDR3 DNA reads TGTGCCAGCAGTGCCTGGACAGGGGGTGGATACAATGAGCAGTTCTTC.

The CDR3 sequence: CAWSVFGREGPTGELFF. In nucleotides, the CDR3 is TGTGCCTGGAGTGTCTTTGGGCGGGAGGGCCCTACCGGGGAGCTGTTTTTT. This sequence joins TRBV30 and TRBJ2-2; TRBD2 agrees at 9 bases. With 0 bases clipped from V and 5 bases from J, the junction kept 10 bases outside the gene matches. The CDR3 spans 17 residues. Germline V gives CDR1 GTSNPN, CDR2 SVGIG (reference sequence).

This chain connects TRBV27 to TRBJ1-3; 9 bases fit TRBD1. The CDR3 consists of 14 residues. Germline CDR1 MNHEY, CDR2 SMNVEV (reference sequence). The V gene end was trimmed by 6 bases and the J gene end by 7 bases; junction bases not matched to a gene: 7. CDR3 sequence (DNA): TGTGCCAGCAGCCTGGGACAGGGAGGGAACACCATATATTTT. Residues: CASSLGQGGNTIYF.

J is TRBJ1-4 and V is TRBV7-2, with 7 bases aligning to TRBD1. After removal of 5 bases from V and 6 bases from J, the junction contained 6 bases not matched to a gene. Germline loops: CDR1 SGHTA, CDR2 FQGNSA. This CDR3 is 14 amino acids long. CDR3 in amino acids: CASSRGQVDEKLFF. The CDR3 DNA follows: TGTGCCAGCAGCCGTGGACAGGTGGATGAAAAACTGTTTTTT. Drawing the rest from reference TRBV7-2 and TRBJ1-4, the complete variable domain is GAGVSQSPSNKVTEKGKDVELRCDPISGHTALYWYRQSLGQGLEFLIYFQGNSAPDKSGLPSDRFSAERTGGSVSTLTIQRTQQEDSAVYLCASSRGQVDEKLFFGSGTQLSVL.

The V call is TRBV19, the J call TRBJ2-2, with 9 bases fitting TRBD1. From germline, CDR1 is LNHDA and CDR2 SQIVND (reference sequence). The V and J ends lost 0 bases and 0 bases, in that order; junction bases with no gene match: 2. The CDR3 is 17 amino acids. CDR3 sequence reads: CASSIEGTGTNTGELFF. DNA of the CDR3: TGTGCCAGTAGTATAGAGGGGACAGGGACGAACACCGGGGAGCTGTTTTTT. Looking up the rest from reference TRBV19 and TRBJ2-2 gives the full variable domain: DGGITQSPKYLFRKEGQNVTLSCEQNLNHDAMYWYRQDPGQGLRLIYYSQIVNDFQKGDIAEGYSVSREKKESFPLTVTSAQKNPTAFYLCASSIEGTGTNTGELFFGEGSRLTVL.

The chain links TRBV5-1 to TRBJ1-4; D is possibly TRBD1 (5 bases). This CDR3 is 14 amino acids long. V was shortened by 1 base and J by 5 bases, with 9 bases between the two germline ends. Germline assignment: CDR1 SGHRS and CDR2 YFSETQ. In nucleotides, the CDR3 is TGCGCCAGCAGCTTGAGGGGCGCGAATGAAAAACTGTTTTTT. Residues: CASSLRGANEKLFF.

V gene TRBV6-5 combines with J gene TRBJ2-3, with D possibly being TRBD1 (5 bases). There are 15 residues in the CDR3. Germline assignment: CDR1 MNHEY and CDR2 SVGAGI. The ends were cut back, 6 bases at V and 2 bases at J, with 15 bases in the middle. The CDR3 reads CASSLTGLYTDTQYF. The CDR3 region has the DNA TGTGCCAGCAGCCTTACAGGTCTCTACACAGATACGCAGTATTTT.

The rearrangement uses TRBV28 and TRBJ2-7; 8 bases align to TRBD1. The germline V gene has CDR1 MDHEN and CDR2 SYDVKM. V shed 6 bases, J shed 4 bases, and the junction held 11 bases outside the gene matches. This CDR3 region has 15 residues. The CDR3 DNA is TGTGCCAGCAGCGGACAGGGTTCTACTTCTTACGAGCAGTACTTC. This gives the protein CASSGQGSTSYEQYF.

V is TRBV29-1 and J is TRBJ2-5, with 7 bases identical to TRBD1. The CDR3 consists of 13 residues. Germline lookup yields CDR1 SQVTM and CDR2 ANQGSEA. The J segment lost 6 bases and the V segment lost 2 bases, leaving 6 bases of the junction unmatched. CDR3 protein: CSVERQGGQTQYF. The CDR3 coding sequence is TGCAGCGTTGAACGACAGGGTGGGCAGACCCAGTACTTC.

This sequence joins TRBV5-1 and TRBJ2-1; TRBD1 is a possible D gene (6 bases). The germline V and J ends were trimmed by 5 bases and 9 bases, with 12 bases remaining between them. The length of the CDR3 is 12 residues. Germline CDR1 is SGHRS and CDR2 is YFSETQ. The CDR3 region is CASRDQQGEQFF. DNA of the CDR3: TGCGCCAGCAGAGATCAACAGGGTGAGCAGTTCTTC.